Listed here is a single T cell receptor (beta chain). This record comes from a study of control samples from healthy donors and cancer patients. V was shortened by 4 bases and J by 0 bases, with 12 bases between the two germline ends. CDR3 length: 16 amino acids. In germline, CDR1 is KGHSH, CDR2 LQKENI. Repertoires were generated with immunoSEQ multiplex PCR, while TCRdb's copy carries only in-frame clones and drops some. Of roughly 130,000 clones listed, 70% to 90% were seen once; the top ten hold approximately 9.4%. This chain uses TRBV18 with TRBJ1-4, with no clear D. The sample comprised blood. This clonotype was sampled from a woman in her 30s in good health. Here the CDR3 reads CASSLRPSATNEKLFF. For the CDR3, the DNA is TGTGCCAGCTCACTCCGGCCGAGCGCAACTAATGAAAAACTGTTTTTT.